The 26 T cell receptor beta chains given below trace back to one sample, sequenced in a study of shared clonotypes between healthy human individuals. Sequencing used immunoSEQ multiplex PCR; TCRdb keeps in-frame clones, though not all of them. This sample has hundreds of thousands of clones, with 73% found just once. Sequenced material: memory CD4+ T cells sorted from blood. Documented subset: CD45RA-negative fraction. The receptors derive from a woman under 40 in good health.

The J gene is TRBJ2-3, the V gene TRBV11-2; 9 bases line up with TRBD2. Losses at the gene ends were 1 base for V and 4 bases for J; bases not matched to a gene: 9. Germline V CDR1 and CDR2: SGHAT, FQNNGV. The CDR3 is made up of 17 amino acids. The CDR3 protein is CASSLVLSGSSADTQYF. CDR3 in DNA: TGTGCCAGCAGCTTAGTACTTAGCGGGAGTAGCGCAGATACGCAGTATTTT. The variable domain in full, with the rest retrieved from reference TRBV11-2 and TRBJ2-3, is EAGVAQSPRYKIIEKRQSVAFWCNPISGHATLYWYQQILGQGPKLLIQFQNNGVVDDSQLPKDRFSAERLKGVDSTLKIQPAKLEDSAVYLCASSLVLSGSSADTQYFGPGTRLTVL.

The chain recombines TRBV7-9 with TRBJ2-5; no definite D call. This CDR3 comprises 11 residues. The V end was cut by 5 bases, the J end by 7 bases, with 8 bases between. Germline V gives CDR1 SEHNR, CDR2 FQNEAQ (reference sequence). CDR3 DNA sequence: TGTGCCAGCAGCCCTTTAGTGACCCAGTACTTC. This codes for CASSPLVTQYF.

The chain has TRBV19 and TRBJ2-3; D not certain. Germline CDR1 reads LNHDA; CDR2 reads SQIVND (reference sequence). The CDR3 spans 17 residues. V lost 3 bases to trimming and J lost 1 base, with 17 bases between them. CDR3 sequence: CASSIGPVLGGTDTQYF. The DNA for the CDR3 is TGTGCCAGTAGTATCGGCCCGGTCCTTGGGGGCACAGATACGCAGTATTTT.

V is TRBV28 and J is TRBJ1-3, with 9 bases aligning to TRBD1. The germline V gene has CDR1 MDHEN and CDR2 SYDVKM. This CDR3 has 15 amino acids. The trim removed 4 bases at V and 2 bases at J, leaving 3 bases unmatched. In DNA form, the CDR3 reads TGTGCCAGCAGTTCGGGACAGGGACCTGGAAACACCATATATTTT. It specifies CASSSGQGPGNTIYF. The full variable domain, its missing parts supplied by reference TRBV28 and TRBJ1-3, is DVKVTQSSRYLVKRTGEKVFLECVQDMDHENMFWYRQDPGLGLRLIYFSYDVKMKEKGDIPEGYSVSREKKERFSLILESASTNQTSMYLCASSSGQGPGNTIYFGEGSWLTVV.

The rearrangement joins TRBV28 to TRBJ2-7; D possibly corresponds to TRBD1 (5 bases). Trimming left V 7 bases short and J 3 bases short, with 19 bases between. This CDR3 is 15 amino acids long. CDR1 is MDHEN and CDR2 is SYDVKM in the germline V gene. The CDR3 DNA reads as TGTGCCAGCACCCAAACGGGCAGGGCTAACTACGAGCAGTACTTC. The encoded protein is CASTQTGRANYEQYF. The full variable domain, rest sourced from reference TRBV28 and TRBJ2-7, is DVKVTQSSRYLVKRTGEKVFLECVQDMDHENMFWYRQDPGLGLRLIYFSYDVKMKEKGDIPEGYSVSREKKERFSLILESASTNQTSMYLCASTQTGRANYEQYFGPGTRLTVT.

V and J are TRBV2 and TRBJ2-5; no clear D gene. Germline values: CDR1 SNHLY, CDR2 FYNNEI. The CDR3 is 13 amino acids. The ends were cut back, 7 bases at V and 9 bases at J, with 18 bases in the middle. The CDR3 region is CASNRDAGFAQYF. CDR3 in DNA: TGTGCCAGCAACCGCGACGCCGGCTTCGCCCAGTACTTC.

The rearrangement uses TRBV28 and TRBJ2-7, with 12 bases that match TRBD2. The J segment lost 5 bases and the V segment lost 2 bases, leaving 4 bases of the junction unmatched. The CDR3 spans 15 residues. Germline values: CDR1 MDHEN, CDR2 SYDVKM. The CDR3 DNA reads TGTGCCAGCAGTTTACCTCGGACTAGCGGGAACGAGCAGTACTTC. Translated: CASSLPRTSGNEQYF. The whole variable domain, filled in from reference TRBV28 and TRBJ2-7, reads DVKVTQSSRYLVKRTGEKVFLECVQDMDHENMFWYRQDPGLGLRLIYFSYDVKMKEKGDIPEGYSVSREKKERFSLILESASTNQTSMYLCASSLPRTSGNEQYFGPGTRLTVT.

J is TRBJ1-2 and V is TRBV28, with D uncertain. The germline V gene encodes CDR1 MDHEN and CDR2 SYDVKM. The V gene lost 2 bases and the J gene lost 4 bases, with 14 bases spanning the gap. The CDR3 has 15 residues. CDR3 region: CASSLGRGELYGYTF. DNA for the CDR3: TGTGCCAGCAGTTTAGGGCGGGGTGAACTCTATGGCTACACCTTC.

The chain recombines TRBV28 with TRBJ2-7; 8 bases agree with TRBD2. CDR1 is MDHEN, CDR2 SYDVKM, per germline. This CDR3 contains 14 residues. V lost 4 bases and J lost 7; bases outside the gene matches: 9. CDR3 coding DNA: TGTGCCAGCAGTTCCAGCGGGAGTCCGGGTGAGCAGTACTTC. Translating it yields CASSSSGSPGEQYF.

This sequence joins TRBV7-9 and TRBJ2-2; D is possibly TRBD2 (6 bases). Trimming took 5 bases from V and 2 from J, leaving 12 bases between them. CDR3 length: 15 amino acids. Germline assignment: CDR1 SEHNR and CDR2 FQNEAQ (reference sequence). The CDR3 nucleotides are TGTGCCAGCAGCCTTCCCGGGACTAACACCGGGGAGCTGTTTTTT. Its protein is CASSLPGTNTGELFF.

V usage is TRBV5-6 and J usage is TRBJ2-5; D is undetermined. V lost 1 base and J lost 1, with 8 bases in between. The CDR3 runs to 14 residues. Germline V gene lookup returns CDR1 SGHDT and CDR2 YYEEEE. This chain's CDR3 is CASSLRSVQETQYF. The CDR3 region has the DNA TGTGCCAGCAGCTTGAGAAGTGTCCAAGAGACCCAGTACTTC.

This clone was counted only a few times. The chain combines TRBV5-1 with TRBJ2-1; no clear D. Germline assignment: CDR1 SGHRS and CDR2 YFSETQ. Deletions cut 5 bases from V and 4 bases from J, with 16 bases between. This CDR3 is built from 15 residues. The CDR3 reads CASRLEPAPYNEQFF. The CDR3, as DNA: TGCGCCAGCAGGCTCGAGCCGGCGCCGTACAATGAGCAGTTCTTC.

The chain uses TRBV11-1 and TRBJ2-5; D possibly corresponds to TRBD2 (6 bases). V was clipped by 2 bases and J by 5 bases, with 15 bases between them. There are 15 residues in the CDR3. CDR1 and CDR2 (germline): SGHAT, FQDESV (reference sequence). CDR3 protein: CASSLRLLGGETQYF. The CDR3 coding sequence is TGTGCCAGCAGCTTAAGACTCCTAGGAGGGGAGACCCAGTACTTC.

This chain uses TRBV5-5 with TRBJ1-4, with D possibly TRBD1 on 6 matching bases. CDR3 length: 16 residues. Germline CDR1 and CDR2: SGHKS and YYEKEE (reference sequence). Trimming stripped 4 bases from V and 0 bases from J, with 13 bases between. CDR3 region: CASSLYRQATNEKLFF. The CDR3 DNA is TGTGCCAGCAGCCTTTACCGACAGGCAACTAATGAAAAACTGTTTTTT.

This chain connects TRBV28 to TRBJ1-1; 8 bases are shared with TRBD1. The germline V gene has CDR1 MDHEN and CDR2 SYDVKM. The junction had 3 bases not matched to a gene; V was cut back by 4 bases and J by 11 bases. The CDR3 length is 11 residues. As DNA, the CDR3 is TGTGCCAGCAGTTGGACAGGGACGGCTTTCTTT. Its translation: CASSWTGTAFF.

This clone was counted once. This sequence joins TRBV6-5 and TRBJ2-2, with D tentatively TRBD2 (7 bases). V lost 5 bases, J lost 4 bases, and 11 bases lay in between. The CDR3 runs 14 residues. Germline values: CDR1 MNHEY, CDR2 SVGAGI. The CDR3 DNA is TGTGCCAGCAGTCGGGGGGCGGGCACCGGGGAGCTGTTTTTT. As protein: CASSRGAGTGELFF.

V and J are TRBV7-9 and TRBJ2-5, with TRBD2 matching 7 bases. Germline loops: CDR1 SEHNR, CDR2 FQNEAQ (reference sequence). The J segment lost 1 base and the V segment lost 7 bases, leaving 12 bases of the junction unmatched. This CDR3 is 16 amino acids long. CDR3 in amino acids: CASKSGLAAAQETQYF. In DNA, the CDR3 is TGTGCCAGCAAATCGGGGCTAGCGGCGGCCCAAGAGACCCAGTACTTC.

In DNA form, the CDR3 reads TGTGCCAGTAGAGGACATTTTCTCGACACCGGGGAGCTGTTTTTT. It is translated as CASRGHFLDTGELFF. The J gene is TRBJ2-2, the V gene TRBV19; possible D gene TRBD1, 5 bases. V lost 6 bases to trimming and J lost 3 bases, with 14 bases between them. Germline-derived CDR1 and CDR2 are LNHDA and SQIVND (reference sequence). The CDR3 is 15 amino acids.

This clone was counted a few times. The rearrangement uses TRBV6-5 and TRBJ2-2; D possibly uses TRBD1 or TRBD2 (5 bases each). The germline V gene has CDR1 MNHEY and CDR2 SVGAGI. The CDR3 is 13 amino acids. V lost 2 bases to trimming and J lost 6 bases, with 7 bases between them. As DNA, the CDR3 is TGTGCCAGCAGTTACGTGGGGGCCGGGGAGCTGTTTTTT. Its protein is CASSYVGAGELFF.

The CDR3 loop is CASGAPGTGGSYTF. CDR3 DNA: TGTGCCAGCGGCGCCCCCGGGACAGGGGGTTCCTACACCTTC. The V gene is TRBV28, the J gene TRBJ1-2, with TRBD1 matching over 11 bases. This CDR3 spans 14 amino acids. With V trimmed by 8 bases and J by 10 bases, 12 bases remained unmatched. Germline CDR1 and CDR2: MDHEN and SYDVKM.

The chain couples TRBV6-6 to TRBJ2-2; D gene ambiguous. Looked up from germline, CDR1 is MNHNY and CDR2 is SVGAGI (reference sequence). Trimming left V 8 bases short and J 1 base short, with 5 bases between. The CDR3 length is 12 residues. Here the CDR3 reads CASGRNTGELFF. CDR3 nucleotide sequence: TGTGCCAGCGGCCGGAACACCGGGGAGCTGTTTTTT.

The CDR3 nucleotides are TGTGCCAGCAGCTTGCGGATTTGGACAGGGAGAACCGGGGAGCTGTTTTTT. Its protein product is CASSLRIWTGRTGELFF. The rearrangement links TRBV5-5 to TRBJ2-2, with TRBD1 matching 8 bases. The germline V gene encodes CDR1 SGHKS and CDR2 YYEKEE (reference sequence). The CDR3 runs 17 residues. After removal of 1 base from V and 5 bases from J, the junction contained 10 bases not matched to a gene.

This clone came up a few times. CDR3 nucleotides: TGTGCCATCAGTGATAGTTTGGGATCGGGGGAAAAACTGTTTTTT. Translated: CAISDSLGSGEKLFF. The chain recombines TRBV10-3 with TRBJ1-4; unclear D gene. Germline V gene lookup returns CDR1 ENHRY and CDR2 SYGVKD. V dropped 3 bases and J dropped 8 bases, with 16 bases sitting between them. This CDR3 region has 15 residues.

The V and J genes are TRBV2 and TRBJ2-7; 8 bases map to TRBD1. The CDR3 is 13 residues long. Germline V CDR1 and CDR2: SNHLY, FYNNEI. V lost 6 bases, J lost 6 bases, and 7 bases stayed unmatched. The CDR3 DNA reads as TGTGCCAGCAGCACCGGGACAGGCCGCGAGCAGTACTTC. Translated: CASSTGTGREQYF.

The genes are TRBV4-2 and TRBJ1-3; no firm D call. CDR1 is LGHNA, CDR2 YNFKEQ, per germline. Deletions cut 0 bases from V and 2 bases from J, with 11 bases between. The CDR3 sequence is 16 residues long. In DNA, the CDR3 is TGTGCCAGCAGCCAAGATTATTCACAAACTGGAAACACCATATATTTT. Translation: CASSQDYSQTGNTIYF.

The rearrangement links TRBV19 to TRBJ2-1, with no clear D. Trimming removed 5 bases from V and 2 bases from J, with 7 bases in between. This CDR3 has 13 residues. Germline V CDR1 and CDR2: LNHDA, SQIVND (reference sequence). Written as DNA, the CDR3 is TGTGCCAGTAGTGCCTCTACCTACAATGAGCAGTTCTTC. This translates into CASSASTYNEQFF.